This T cell receptor beta chain was recorded in a study of a mutant IDH1 vaccine in newly diagnosed glioma. Study summary: With temozolomide cycles, or 4-6 weeks after radiotherapy alone, vaccination was started. Weeks 35 and 47 hosted visits V12 and V13, respectively. The sex distribution of treated patients was 62.5% male and 37.5% female, with a mean age of approximately 40 years.

Time point described: week 47, end of study. A 20-mer mutant IDH1 peptide at 300 ug was injected subcutaneously with topical imiquimod. This clone occurred a few times. The antigen remains unidentified. Only in-frame clones appear in the TCRdb table, and some are missing; sequencing was by immunoSEQ multiplex PCR. The table includes some 57,000 clones, more than 75% detected once. V was pared by 0 bases and J by 8 bases, with 7 bases of the junction left unmatched. This CDR3 contains 14 residues. Germline V lookup: CDR1 SGHNT, CDR2 YYREEE (reference sequence). V gene TRBV5-4 combines with J gene TRBJ1-2, with 7 bases identical to TRBD1. This TCR came from a woman between 40 and 50 years old with glioma. Some clones in this sample may be carry-over from other donors' samples. Specimen: PBMCs, collected from a glioma patient whose treatment included an IDH1 peptide vaccine. CDR3 DNA: TGTGCCAGCAGCTTGGACGGGACAGCGGGCGGCTACACCTTC. It codes for CASSLDGTAGGYTF.